This is a list of T cell receptor beta chains from one sample in a study of CXCR3-negative and CXCR3-positive naive CD8 T cells. From the 5' RACE reads, TCRdb lists one entry per CDR3 protein and no DNA. Listed are about 110,000 distinct CDR3 sequences; 0.38% falls within the top ten. Sequences were obtained from naive CXCR3+ CD8+ T cells from blood. These receptors all stem from a human donor in good health. Some clones in this sample may be carry-over from other donors' samples. Each CDR3 is given with its conserved first and last residue. The order of the fields is CDR3 protein, J gene, V gene.

CDR3: CATHEYNEQFF; J: TRBJ2-1; V: TRBV6-6
CDR3: CASSPTYRVDTEAFF; J: TRBJ1-1; V: TRBV5-6
CDR3: CASSLSVPANVLTF; J: TRBJ2-6; V: TRBV27
CDR3: CASSLGLAGEPEQFF; J: TRBJ2-1; V: TRBV11-2
CDR3: CSVEAEGFGQPQHF; J: TRBJ1-5; V: TRBV29-1
CDR3: CASSPPRGGLAFF; J: TRBJ1-1; V: TRBV18
CDR3: CASSAVGGANTGELFF; J: TRBJ2-2; V: TRBV9
CDR3: CASSLRSGQSGYTF; J: TRBJ1-2; V: TRBV5-6
CDR3: CASSLGQDGQSLLFF; J: TRBJ1-4; V: TRBV5-1
CDR3: CASSRTGTSEQYF; J: TRBJ2-7; V: TRBV2
CDR3: CASSQDSLEQYF; J: TRBJ2-7; V: TRBV12-3/TRBV12-4
CDR3: CASIPPRGLNTGELFF; J: TRBJ2-2; V: TRBV6-6
CDR3: CASIPPGELFF; J: TRBJ2-2; V: TRBV12-3/TRBV12-4
CDR3: CASSEWDSGANVLTF; J: TRBJ2-6; V: TRBV7-8
CDR3: CASSQYPPGTGANEQFF; J: TRBJ2-1; V: TRBV27
CDR3: CASSFPTGTGKNIQYF; J: TRBJ2-4; V: TRBV12-3/TRBV12-4
CDR3: CASSQDRAGVFADTQYF; J: TRBJ2-3; V: TRBV4-1
CDR3: CASSEEQWGYNEQFF; J: TRBJ2-1; V: TRBV2
CDR3: CSSSSHPEPELFF; J: TRBJ2-2; V: TRBV7-2
CDR3: CASSLSQASTEAFF; J: TRBJ1-1; V: TRBV7-9
CDR3: CASTPDTNTGELFF; J: TRBJ2-2; V: TRBV7-6
CDR3: CASSSQGDTEAFF; J: TRBJ1-1; V: TRBV7-3
CDR3: CASSLTGGNNQPQHF; J: TRBJ1-5; V: TRBV7-3
CDR3: CASSLLADNTEAFF; J: TRBJ1-1; V: TRBV7-9
CDR3: CSATDSGRVNSGYTF; J: TRBJ1-2; V: TRBV20-1
CDR3: CSVEENSYEQYF; J: TRBJ2-7; V: TRBV29-1
CDR3: CASSSRGVVWAYNEQFF; J: TRBJ2-1; V: TRBV6-2/TRBV6-3
CDR3: CSVENMGKDEQFF; J: TRBJ2-1; V: TRBV29-1
CDR3: CASSIPGSGANVLTF; J: TRBJ2-6; V: TRBV7-6
CDR3: CASGLAGERYEQYF; J: TRBJ2-7; V: TRBV12-3/TRBV12-4
CDR3: CASSISLDRIGTEAFF; J: TRBJ1-1; V: TRBV19
CDR3: CASSGSGGADEQFF; J: TRBJ2-1; V: TRBV9
CDR3: CASSLPTTAQVEQYF; J: TRBJ2-7; V: TRBV7-2
CDR3: CASSLGGWDTNEKLFF; J: TRBJ1-4; V: TRBV7-8
CDR3: CASAPGTSGTDTQYF; J: TRBJ2-3; V: TRBV5-1
CDR3: CASSVEARATYGYTF; J: TRBJ1-2; V: TRBV9
CDR3: CASSPGGNSPLHF; J: TRBJ1-6; V: TRBV6-2/TRBV6-3
CDR3: CSVEVGGPEAFF; J: TRBJ1-1; V: TRBV29-1
CDR3: CASSQDPILEGDEQFF; J: TRBJ2-1; V: TRBV3-1
CDR3: CASSRQGADGYTF; J: TRBJ1-2; V: TRBV12-3/TRBV12-4
CDR3: CASSLTGALKDYGYTF; J: TRBJ1-2; V: TRBV7-3
CDR3: CASSWTRPDNEQSF; J: TRBJ2-1; V: TRBV27
CDR3: CATSRTRDSGETQYF; J: TRBJ2-5; V: TRBV15
CDR3: CSSFFQEGVSSYNEQFF; J: TRBJ2-1; V: TRBV29-1
CDR3: CASSGDKGPETQYF; J: TRBJ2-5; V: TRBV9
CDR3: CASSQVPDSSYEQYF; J: TRBJ2-7; V: TRBV4-1
CDR3: CASSYLGGFYGYTF; J: TRBJ1-2; V: TRBV6-5
CDR3: CAISDNPQPYEQYF; J: TRBJ2-7; V: TRBV10-3
CDR3: CSARARTSDEQFF; J: TRBJ2-1; V: TRBV20-1